The source of this TCR beta chain is a study of T cell changes during pregnancy in multiple sclerosis. Germline CDR1 reads SGHVS; CDR2 reads FNYEAQ. Trimming pared 5 bases from V and 0 bases from J, leaving 14 bases between. The CDR3 runs to 15 residues. Profiling relied on immunoSEQ multiplex PCR, and the TCRdb table lists in-frame clones only, not all of them. In the table there are some 48,000 clones, 80% to 90% of which are singletons. The input for sequencing was CD8+ T cells from peripheral blood mononuclear cells, taken in the second trimester of pregnancy. The receptor's source is a female donor with multiple sclerosis, enrolled in a pregnancy study. The chain links TRBV7-6 to TRBJ2-7, with a weak D call TRBD1 (5 bases). The CDR3 sequence: CASSPGRGLSYEQYF. The CDR3 DNA follows: TGTGCCAGCAGCCCCGGAAGGGGCCTCTCCTACGAGCAGTACTTC.